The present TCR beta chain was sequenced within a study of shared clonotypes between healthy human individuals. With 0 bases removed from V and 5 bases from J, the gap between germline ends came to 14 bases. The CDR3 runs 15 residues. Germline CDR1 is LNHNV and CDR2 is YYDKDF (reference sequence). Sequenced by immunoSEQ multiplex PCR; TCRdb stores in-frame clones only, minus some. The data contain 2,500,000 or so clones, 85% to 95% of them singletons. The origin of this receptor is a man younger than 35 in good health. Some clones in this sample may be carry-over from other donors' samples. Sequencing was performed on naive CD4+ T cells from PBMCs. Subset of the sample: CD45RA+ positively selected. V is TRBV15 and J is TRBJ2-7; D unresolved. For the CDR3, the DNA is TGTGCCACCAGCAGAGATCGCCGAGACCCCGACGAGCAGTACTTC. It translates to CATSRDRRDPDEQYF. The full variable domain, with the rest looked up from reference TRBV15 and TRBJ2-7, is DAMVIQNPRYQVTQFGKPVTLSCSQTLNHNVMYWYQQKSSQAPKLLFHYYDKDFNNEADTPDNFQSRRPNTSFCFLDIRSPGLGDTAMYLCATSRDRRDPDEQYFGPGTRLTVT.